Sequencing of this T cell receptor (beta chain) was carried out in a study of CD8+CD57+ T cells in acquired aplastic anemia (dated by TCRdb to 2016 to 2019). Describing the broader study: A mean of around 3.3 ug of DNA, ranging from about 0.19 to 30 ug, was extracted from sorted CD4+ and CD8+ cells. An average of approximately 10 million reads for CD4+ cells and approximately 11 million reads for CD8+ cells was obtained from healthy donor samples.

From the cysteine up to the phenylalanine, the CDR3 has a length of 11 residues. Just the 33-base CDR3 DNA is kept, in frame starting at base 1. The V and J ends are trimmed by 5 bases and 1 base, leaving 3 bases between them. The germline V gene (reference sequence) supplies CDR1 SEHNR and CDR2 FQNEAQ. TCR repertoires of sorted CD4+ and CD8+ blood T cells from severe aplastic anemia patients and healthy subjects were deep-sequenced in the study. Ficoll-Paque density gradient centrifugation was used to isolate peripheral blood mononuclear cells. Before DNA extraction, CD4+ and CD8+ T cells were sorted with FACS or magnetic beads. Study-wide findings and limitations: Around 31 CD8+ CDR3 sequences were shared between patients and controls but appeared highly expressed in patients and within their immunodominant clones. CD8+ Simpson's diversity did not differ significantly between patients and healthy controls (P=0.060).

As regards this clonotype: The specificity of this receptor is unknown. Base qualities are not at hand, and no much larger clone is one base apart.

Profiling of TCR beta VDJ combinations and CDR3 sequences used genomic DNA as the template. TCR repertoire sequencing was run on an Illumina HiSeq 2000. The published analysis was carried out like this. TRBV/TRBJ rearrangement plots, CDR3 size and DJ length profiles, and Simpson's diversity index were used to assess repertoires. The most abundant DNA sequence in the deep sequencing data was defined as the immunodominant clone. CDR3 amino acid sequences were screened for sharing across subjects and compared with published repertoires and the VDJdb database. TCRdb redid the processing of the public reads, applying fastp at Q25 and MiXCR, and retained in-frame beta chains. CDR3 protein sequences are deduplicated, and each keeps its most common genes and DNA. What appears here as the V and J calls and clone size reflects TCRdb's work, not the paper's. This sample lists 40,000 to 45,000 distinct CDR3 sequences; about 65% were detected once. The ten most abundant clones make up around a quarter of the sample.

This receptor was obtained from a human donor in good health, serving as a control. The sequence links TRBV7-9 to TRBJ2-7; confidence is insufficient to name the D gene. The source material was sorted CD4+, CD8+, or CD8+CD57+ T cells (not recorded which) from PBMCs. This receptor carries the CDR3 CASSPSYEQYF. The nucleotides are TGTGCCAGCAGCCCGTCCTACGAGCAGTACTTC.